This T cell receptor beta chain was identified in a study of Ad26.COV2.S vaccination and SARS-CoV-2 variants. This clone was detected only a few times. What it binds is not known. Findings of the study overall: For non-spike TCRs, breadth in vaccine recipients resembled that in placebo recipients.

Profiled with immunoSEQ multiplex PCR; TCRdb holds only in-frame clones, not every one. This sample carries a few hundred thousand clones, more than 75% of them seen once, and the ten largest clones take 3.4%. Regarding treatment: around 19 received Ad26.COV2.S at low or high dose, single or two shots; about 5 received placebo; per-sample allocation not given. Sampling was done on day 63 after the first vaccine or placebo injection. The sequences come from peripheral blood, collected in a trial of Ad26.COV2.S vaccine versus placebo. This receptor was taken from a person between 18 and 65 years old who received the Ad26.COV2.S COVID-19 vaccine or a placebo.

The CDR3 sequence: CASKYTRTGNQPQHF. The CDR3 coding sequence is TGTGCCAGCAAATATACACGGACCGGCAATCAGCCCCAGCATTTT. V is TRBV6-6 and J is TRBJ1-5, with D unresolved. V was pared by 7 bases and J by 2 bases, with 15 bases between. The CDR3 length is 15 residues. Germline CDR1 is MNHNY and CDR2 is SVGAGI (reference sequence).